This T cell receptor (beta chain) was sequenced in a study of blood T cell repertoires in COVID-19. Study in general: The United States, Italy and Spain were the sources of the acute and convalescent COVID-19 samples. Sample material is recorded as cDNA or gDNA derived from T cells, B-cell-depleted T cells, or PBMCs.

In the original workflow: Amplification of reference gene primers was used by the study to estimate nucleated cell counts. This table comes from immunoSEQ multiplex PCR, and its TCRdb copy is limited to in-frame clones, with some not included. The V and J calls and clone size are taken from that table; D and trimming were inferred from the DNA. The profile shows under 150,000 clones, 85% to 90% of them singletons. There are 15 residues in the CDR3. Germline V CDR1 and CDR2: SEHNR, FQNEAQ (reference sequence). Trimming removed 5 bases from V and 2 bases from J; junction bases left unmatched: 8. A single count supports this clone.

This TCR was recovered from a woman aged 50 to 65 with acute or convalescent COVID-19. The chain has TRBV7-9 and TRBJ1-1; 7 bases map to TRBD1. The sequenced sample was peripheral blood. CDR3 nucleotides: TGTGCCAGCAGCCTGGGACAGCCGAGAAACACTGAAGCTTTCTTT. Encoded protein: CASSLGQPRNTEAFF.